A single sample is the source of the 30 T cell receptor beta chains below, sequenced in a study of shared clonotypes between healthy human individuals. The protocol was immunoSEQ multiplex PCR, while the TCRdb copy is restricted to in-frame clones and leaves out a portion. The sample carries about a million clones, around three quarters recorded once. The source material was memory CD4+ T cells from PBMCs. Sample subset: CD45RA-negative fraction. Receptors originate from a man between 18 and 35 years old in good health. Some clones in this sample may be carry-over from other donors' samples.

CDR3 sequence: CASSVGTGGFRQPQHF. For the CDR3, the DNA is TGTGCCAGCAGCGTAGGGACAGGGGGCTTCAGGCAGCCCCAGCATTTT. The genes are TRBV9 and TRBJ1-5; 11 bases line up with TRBD1. The V gene end was trimmed by 0 bases and the J gene end by 7 bases; junction bases not matched to a gene: 6. CDR3 length: 16 residues. Germline V gives CDR1 SGDLS, CDR2 YYNGEE.

The CDR3 DNA sequence: TGTGCCATCAGTGACGGGCAGGGGGCCGGGGAGCTGTTTTTT. Its translation: CAISDGQGAGELFF. The chain has TRBV10-3 and TRBJ2-2; 7 nucleotides agree with TRBD1. CDR1 and CDR2 from the germline V gene are ENHRY and SYGVKD. The trim removed 3 bases at V and 6 bases at J, leaving 4 bases unmatched. CDR3 length: 14 residues.

Worth noting for this clone: A much larger clone differs by one base, so this may be a read error. The V call is TRBV5-4, the J call TRBJ1-2; a possible D gene is TRBD1 (5 bases). V was shortened by 4 bases and J by 2 bases, with 18 bases between the two germline ends. The germline CDR1 and CDR2 sequences are SGHNT and YYREEE (reference sequence). The CDR3 length is 16 residues. The CDR3 region is CASSQDNGLLNYGYTF. CDR3 nucleotide sequence: TGTGCCAGCAGCCAGGACAATGGGTTATTGAACTATGGCTACACCTTC.

This sequence joins TRBV5-1 and TRBJ2-7; D uncertain. CDR3 length: 12 residues. The germline gives CDR1 SGHRS, CDR2 YFSETQ. Trimming cost V 4 bases and J 3 bases, with 8 bases left between them. CDR3 amino acids: CASSRDLYEQYF. CDR3 sequence (DNA): TGCGCCAGCAGCAGGGATCTCTACGAGCAGTACTTC.

The rearrangement joins TRBV28 to TRBJ1-2, with D uncertain. There are 14 residues in the CDR3. V was cut by 4 bases and J by 3 bases, with 12 bases left in between. The germline V gene encodes CDR1 MDHEN and CDR2 SYDVKM. The CDR3 nucleotides are TGTGCCAGCAGTTCCCCGTCAGCCCACTATGGCTACACCTTC. Amino acid sequence: CASSSPSAHYGYTF.

The chain joins TRBV30 to TRBJ2-7; 8 nucleotides align to TRBD1. The CDR3 covers 14 residues. Germline CDR1 is GTSNPN and CDR2 is SVGIG (reference sequence). The J segment lost 3 bases and the V segment lost 3 bases, leaving 7 bases of the junction unmatched. The CDR3 DNA follows: TGTGCCTGGAGCCTCGACAGGGGCGTCTACGAGCAGTACTTC. Protein: CAWSLDRGVYEQYF.

This rearrangement joins TRBV9 to TRBJ2-7; D unclear. The CDR3 extends over 14 amino acids. V was pared by 3 bases and J by 3 bases, with 13 bases between. Germline V CDR1 and CDR2: SGDLS, YYNGEE. In DNA form, the CDR3 reads TGTGCCAGCAGCGCCGGGCCAGTTATCTACGAGCAGTACTTC. Protein product: CASSAGPVIYEQYF. Variable domain in full (rest from reference TRBV9 and TRBJ2-7): DSGVTQTPKHLITATGQRVTLRCSPRSGDLSVYWYQQSLDQGLQFLIQYYNGEERAKGNILERFSAQQFPDLHSELNLSSLELGDSALYFCASSAGPVIYEQYFGPGTRLTVT.

The V and J genes are TRBV30 and TRBJ2-2; weak D call: TRBD2 (6 bases). V was shortened by 3 bases and J by 2 bases, with 16 bases between the two germline ends. Germline CDR1 GTSNPN, CDR2 SVGIG (reference sequence). This CDR3 has 16 residues. CDR3 protein: CAWSPGGSGNTGELFF. The CDR3 nucleotides are TGTGCCTGGAGCCCCGGGGGTAGCGGAAACACCGGGGAGCTGTTTTTT.

This rearrangement joins TRBV19 to TRBJ2-5; 10 bases align to TRBD2. This CDR3 is 17 amino acids long. Germline loops: CDR1 LNHDA, CDR2 SQIVND (reference sequence). J was trimmed by 2 bases and V by 3 bases; bases with no gene match: 9. For the CDR3, the DNA is TGTGCCAGTAGTATCTGGGGGCTAGCGGGAGATCAAGAGACCCAGTACTTC. It encodes CASSIWGLAGDQETQYF.

The chain joins TRBV5-1 to TRBJ2-5, with no clear D. Trimming removed 0 bases at V and 2 bases at J, with 5 bases between. Germline CDR1 and CDR2: SGHRS and YFSETQ. CDR3 size: 13 residues. CDR3 amino acids: CASSLEWQETQYF. DNA of the CDR3: TGCGCCAGCAGCTTGGAATGGCAAGAGACCCAGTACTTC. The variable domain in full, with the rest retrieved from reference TRBV5-1 and TRBJ2-5, is KAGVTQTPRYLIKTRGQQVTLSCSPISGHRSVSWYQQTPGQGLQFLFEYFSETQRNKGNFPGRFSGRQFSNSRSEMNVSTLELGDSALYLCASSLEWQETQYFGPGTRLLVL.

The J gene is TRBJ1-5, the V gene TRBV28; 10 bases line up with TRBD1. V trimming: 3 bases; J trimming: 0 bases; junction bases outside the gene matches: 5. Per germline, CDR1 MDHEN and CDR2 SYDVKM. The CDR3 consists of 17 residues. The CDR3 nucleotides read TGTGCCAGCAGTTTTTGGGGGACAGGGGATAGCAATCAGCCCCAGCATTTT. This sequence encodes CASSFWGTGDSNQPQHF.

A single count supports this clone. This sequence joins TRBV7-2 and TRBJ2-7; 10 nucleotides agree with TRBD2. The CDR3 totals 14 residues. The J segment lost 4 bases and the V segment lost 3 bases, leaving 3 bases of the junction unmatched. CDR1 SGHTA and CDR2 FQGNSA come from the germline V gene. DNA of the CDR3: TGTGCCAGCAGCTTTAATAGCGGGAGGTACGAGCAGTACTTC. This sequence encodes CASSFNSGRYEQYF.

This sequence joins TRBV4-1 and TRBJ1-5; D not certain. V dropped 3 bases and J dropped 5 bases, with 14 bases sitting between them. CDR1 and CDR2 (germline): MGHRA, YSYEKL. This CDR3 spans 15 amino acids. The CDR3 DNA sequence: TGCGCCAGCAGCCACCCCCTGGGCGGGGATCAGCCCCAGCATTTT. Amino acid sequence: CASSHPLGGDQPQHF.

On this clone: This CDR3 is also generated by other DNA sequences in the sample. The chain joins TRBV18 to TRBJ2-1; D not resolved. This CDR3 comprises 13 residues. The germline V gene encodes CDR1 KGHSH and CDR2 LQKENI. Trimming cost V 2 bases and J 5 bases, with 7 bases left between them. The CDR3, as DNA: TGTGCCAGCTCACCAGGGCAGGACAATGAGCAGTTCTTC. Translation gives CASSPGQDNEQFF.

V usage is TRBV7-2 and J usage is TRBJ1-5; TRBD1 might be the D (6 bases). Deletions cut 5 bases from V and 4 bases from J, with 15 bases between. The germline V gene has CDR1 SGHTA and CDR2 FQGNSA. This CDR3 comprises 15 residues. Written as DNA, the CDR3 is TGTGCCAGCAGCCCACCCGGGGGCCAAAATCAGCCCCAGCATTTT. Translating gives CASSPPGGQNQPQHF.

The V and J genes are TRBV7-2 and TRBJ2-3, with D possibly TRBD2 on 6 matching bases. This CDR3 spans 15 amino acids. From germline, CDR1 is SGHTA and CDR2 FQGNSA. Trimming stripped 4 bases from V and 11 bases from J, with 22 bases between. In DNA, the CDR3 is TGTGCCAGCAGCTCTACCACTCAGGGACTCCGGGGGCAGTATTTT. Protein product: CASSSTTQGLRGQYF.

The chain couples TRBV4-1 to TRBJ2-5; perhaps TRBD2 as D (5 bases). The CDR3 runs to 15 residues. V shed 0 bases and J shed 2 bases, with 10 bases lying between them. Germline CDR1 MGHRA, CDR2 YSYEKL. In DNA, the CDR3 is TGCGCCAGCAGCCAAGAACGCCCGGGGCAAGAGACCCAGTACTTC. Protein product: CASSQERPGQETQYF.

The CDR3 coding sequence is TGTGCCAGTAGTTCGCGGACAGGAGCTCAGCCCCAGCATTTT. It encodes CASSSRTGAQPQHF. The J gene is TRBJ1-5, the V gene TRBV19; 7 positions match TRBD1. The germline gives CDR1 LNHDA, CDR2 SQIVND (reference sequence). V dropped 5 bases and J dropped 6; count of bases not matched to a gene: 7. This CDR3 comprises 14 residues. Complete variable domain (other parts from reference TRBV19 and TRBJ1-5): DGGITQSPKYLFRKEGQNVTLSCEQNLNHDAMYWYRQDPGQGLRLIYYSQIVNDFQKGDIAEGYSVSREKKESFPLTVTSAQKNPTAFYLCASSSRTGAQPQHFGDGTRLSIL.

This clone was seen only a few times. The J gene is TRBJ1-5, the V gene TRBV6-6; D is possibly TRBD1 (6 bases). The length of the CDR3 is 15 residues. Germline V gene sequence: CDR1 MNHNY, CDR2 SVGAGI (reference sequence). CDR3 in amino acids: CACLDRGLSNQPQHF. CDR3 nucleotides: TGTGCTTGTCTTGATCGGGGGCTTAGCAATCAGCCCCAGCATTTT.

This clone occurred a few times. The rearrangement uses TRBV30 and TRBJ2-2; 13 positions agree with TRBD2. The J segment lost 12 bases and the V segment lost 1 base, leaving 11 bases of the junction unmatched. The CDR3 has 16 residues. Germline CDR1 reads GTSNPN; CDR2 reads SVGIG (reference sequence). The CDR3: CAWSELGLAGNGQLFF. Here the CDR3 DNA reads TGTGCCTGGAGTGAACTGGGACTAGCGGGAAATGGTCAGCTGTTTTTT.

The gene calls are TRBV19 and TRBJ2-5, with TRBD2 matching over 7 bases. CDR1 and CDR2 from the germline V gene are LNHDA and SQIVND (reference sequence). The ends lost 6 bases at V and 2 bases at J; junction bases unmatched: 3. CDR3 length equals 13 residues. CDR3 sequence reads: CASRTGGQETQYF. In nucleotides, the CDR3 is TGTGCCAGTAGAACCGGGGGGCAAGAGACCCAGTACTTC.

The J gene is TRBJ2-3, the V gene TRBV7-2, with D unclear. V was pared by 11 bases and J by 8 bases, with 17 bases between. CDR1 is SGHTA and CDR2 is FQGNSA in the germline V gene. The CDR3 contains 12 residues. CDR3 in DNA: TGTGCCTTAGGCAATTCTGCTAGTACGCAGTATTTT. Its translation is CALGNSASTQYF.

The chain employs TRBV6-6 and TRBJ2-5, with D tentatively TRBD2 (5 bases). This CDR3 region has 12 residues. CDR1 and CDR2 from the germline V gene are MNHNY and SVGAGI (reference sequence). V lost 2 bases and J lost 11, with 12 bases in between. The CDR3 DNA follows: TGTGCCAGCAGTTACGCGGAGGAGGTGCAGTACTTC. Protein sequence: CASSYAEEVQYF.

The V gene is TRBV19, the J gene TRBJ2-7, with 11 bases that match TRBD1. This CDR3 spans 14 amino acids. Germline trimming cut 3 bases from V and 7 bases from J; bases unmatched to any gene: 5. In germline, CDR1 is LNHDA, CDR2 SQIVND (reference sequence). Here the CDR3 DNA reads TGTGCCAGTAGTATGGGGACAGGGGGTGAGGAGCAGTACTTC. Its protein product is CASSMGTGGEEQYF. Full variable domain (outside the CDR3, taken from reference TRBV19 and TRBJ2-7): DGGITQSPKYLFRKEGQNVTLSCEQNLNHDAMYWYRQDPGQGLRLIYYSQIVNDFQKGDIAEGYSVSREKKESFPLTVTSAQKNPTAFYLCASSMGTGGEEQYFGPGTRLTVT.

Points on this clone: Within the sample, other DNA sequences also encode this same CDR3. The V gene is TRBV5-4, the J gene TRBJ2-5; 7 nucleotides line up with TRBD2. V lost 2 bases to trimming and J lost 4 bases; unmatched junction nucleotides: 8. Germline CDR1 reads SGHNT; CDR2 reads YYREEE (reference sequence). CDR3 size: 15 residues. The CDR3 spells CASSLRSPGGETQYF. The CDR3 nucleotides are TGTGCCAGCAGCTTAAGATCTCCGGGAGGAGAGACCCAGTACTTC.

The chain links TRBV5-6 to TRBJ2-7; D call uncertain. The CDR3 loop spans 12 amino acids. CDR1 and CDR2 from the germline V gene are SGHDT and YYEEEE. V was trimmed by 1 base and J by 3 bases, leaving 5 bases between them. The CDR3 here is CASSLTNYEQYF. Here the CDR3 DNA reads TGTGCCAGCAGCTTGACGAACTACGAGCAGTACTTC.

V usage is TRBV6-1 and J usage is TRBJ1-3; TRBD1 matches 9 bases. In germline, CDR1 is MNHNS, CDR2 SASEGT. The ends lost 6 bases at V and 7 bases at J; junction bases unmatched: 7. The CDR3 contains 14 residues. CDR3 in amino acids: CASRFGQGKNTIYF. The CDR3 nucleotides are TGTGCCAGCAGATTCGGACAGGGGAAGAACACCATATATTTT.

The chain is built from TRBV7-9 and TRBJ2-5; 7 positions agree with TRBD1. The V gene end was trimmed by 4 bases and the J gene end by 0 bases; junction bases not matched to a gene: 5. This CDR3 is built from 15 residues. Germline V gene lookup returns CDR1 SEHNR and CDR2 FQNEAQ (reference sequence). The CDR3 DNA follows: TGTGCCAGCAGCTGGGGACAGCCGTACCAAGAGACCCAGTACTTC. Amino acids: CASSWGQPYQETQYF.

The chain is built from TRBV10-1 and TRBJ1-3; no firm D call. In germline, CDR1 is WNHNN, CDR2 SYGVQD (reference sequence). This CDR3 is 14 amino acids long. V was clipped by 4 bases and J by 2 bases, with 9 bases between them. DNA of the CDR3: TGCGCCAGCAGTGCGGGGTTCGCTGGAAACACCATATATTTT. It specifies CASSAGFAGNTIYF.

This clone was seen only a few times. The V call is TRBV30, the J call TRBJ1-5, with TRBD1 matching over 7 bases. V gave up 1 base and J gave up 6 bases; unmatched junction bases: 6. Germline V gene lookup returns CDR1 GTSNPN and CDR2 SVGIG (reference sequence). CDR3 length: 14 residues. CDR3 region: CAWSGGQSSQPQHF. CDR3 DNA sequence: TGTGCCTGGAGTGGGGGACAGTCTAGTCAGCCCCAGCATTTT.